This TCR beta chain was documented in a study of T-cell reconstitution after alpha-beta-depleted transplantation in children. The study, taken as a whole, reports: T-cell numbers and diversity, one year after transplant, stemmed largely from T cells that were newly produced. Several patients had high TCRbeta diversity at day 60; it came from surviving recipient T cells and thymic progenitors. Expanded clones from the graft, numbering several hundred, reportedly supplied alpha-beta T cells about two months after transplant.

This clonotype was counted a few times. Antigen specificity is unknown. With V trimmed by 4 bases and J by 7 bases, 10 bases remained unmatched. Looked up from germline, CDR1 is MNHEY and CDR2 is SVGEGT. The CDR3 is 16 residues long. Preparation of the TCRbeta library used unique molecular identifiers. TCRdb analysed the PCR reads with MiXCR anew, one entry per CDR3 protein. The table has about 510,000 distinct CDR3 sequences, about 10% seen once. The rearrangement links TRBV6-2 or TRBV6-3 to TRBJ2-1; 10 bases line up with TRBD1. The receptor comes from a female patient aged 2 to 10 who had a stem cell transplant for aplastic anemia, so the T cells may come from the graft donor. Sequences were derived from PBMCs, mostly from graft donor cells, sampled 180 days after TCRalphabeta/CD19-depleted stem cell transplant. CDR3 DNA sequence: TGTGCCAGCAGTTCGAGGAGACAGGGGGCGAGGAATGAGCAGTTCTTC. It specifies CASSSRRQGARNEQFF.